This entry lists 25 T cell receptor beta chains sequenced from one sample in a study of T-cell reconstitution after alpha-beta-depleted transplantation in children. Preparation of the TCRbeta library was carried out with unique molecular identifiers. TCRdb processed the PCR reads anew with MiXCR; each CDR3 protein has one entry. The table lists roughly 200,000 distinct CDR3 sequences, 5.5% to 7% of them singletons. Here the sequenced sample was PBMCs, taken before TCRalphabeta/CD19-depleted stem cell transplant. These receptors came from a boy under 10 years old with acute lymphoblastic leukemia, due to receive a stem cell transplant.

This clonotype was detected many times. J is TRBJ1-2 and V is TRBV15; TRBD1 agrees at 9 bases. With 5 bases clipped from V and 8 bases from J, the junction kept 12 bases outside the gene matches. Germline V gene sequence: CDR1 LNHNV, CDR2 YYDKDF (reference sequence). The CDR3 length is 15 residues. CDR3 bases: TGTGCCACCAGCTTTTCACGACAGGGGGGAAGCGGCTACACCTTC. Its translation is CATSFSRQGGSGYTF. The full variable domain, rest sourced from reference TRBV15 and TRBJ1-2, is DAMVIQNPRYQVTQFGKPVTLSCSQTLNHNVMYWYQQKSSQAPKLLFHYYDKDFNNEADTPDNFQSRRPNTSFCFLDIRSPGLGDTAMYLCATSFSRQGGSGYTFGSGTRLTVV.

This chain uses TRBV2 with TRBJ1-5, with D hard to call. V was trimmed by 2 bases and J by 5 bases, leaving 16 bases between them. The germline V gene encodes CDR1 SNHLY and CDR2 FYNNEI. The CDR3 runs to 16 residues. Here the CDR3 reads CASSERPTEGYQPQHF. DNA for the CDR3: TGTGCCAGCAGTGAAAGGCCGACGGAAGGGTATCAGCCCCAGCATTTT.

The V gene is TRBV10-2, the J gene TRBJ2-6; tentatively, D is TRBD1 (5 bases). The CDR3 has 16 amino acids. The germline V gene encodes CDR1 WSHSY and CDR2 SAAADI. The ends were cut back, 2 bases at V and 0 bases at J, with 8 bases in the middle. The CDR3 DNA sequence: TGCGCCAGCAGTGAGCAGGGAATCTCTGGGGCCAACGTCCTGACTTTC. Amino acids: CASSEQGISGANVLTF.

This clonotype came up many times. In DNA form, the CDR3 reads TGCAGCGTTACCTCAAAAATTACCTATGGCTACACCTTC. It is translated as CSVTSKITYGYTF. The rearrangement links TRBV29-1 to TRBJ1-2, with D unclear. The CDR3 has 13 residues. Per germline, CDR1 SQVTM and CDR2 ANQGSEA. The ends were cut back, 5 bases at V and 4 bases at J, with 14 bases in the middle.

This clonotype occurred many times. V is TRBV29-1 and J is TRBJ1-1; 11 nucleotides align to TRBD1. Trimming at V came to 6 bases and at J to 5 bases, leaving 11 bases not matched to a gene. The length of the CDR3 is 15 residues. Germline assignment: CDR1 SQVTM and CDR2 ANQGSEA. CDR3 DNA sequence: TGCAGCGTGCCCCCCAGGACAGGGGGCGAGACTGAAGCTTTCTTT. This encodes CSVPPRTGGETEAFF.

The chain recombines TRBV30 with TRBJ2-3, with 9 bases matching TRBD2. The CDR3 is 15 residues long. Germline V lookup: CDR1 GTSNPN, CDR2 SVGIG (reference sequence). The V segment lost 3 bases and the J segment 4 bases; nucleotides outside the gene matches: 8. DNA for the CDR3: TGTGCCTGGAGCGGGAGCGGGGGGCACTCAGATACGCAGTATTTT. Its translation is CAWSGSGGHSDTQYF.

This clonotype was detected ten times or more. The rearrangement links TRBV9 to TRBJ1-3; D is ambiguous. This CDR3 is built from 16 residues. The germline V and J ends were trimmed by 0 bases and 3 bases, with 13 bases remaining between them. CDR1 and CDR2 (germline): SGDLS, YYNGEE. Here the CDR3 reads CASSVATAAIGNTIYF. CDR3 nucleotide sequence: TGTGCCAGCAGCGTAGCTACGGCAGCTATTGGAAACACCATATATTTT.

In its sample, this clonotype was seen a few times. This rearrangement joins TRBV11-2 to TRBJ2-5; 8 positions match TRBD1. V was clipped by 4 bases and J by 5 bases; unmatched bases: 9. CDR3 size: 15 residues. CDR1 and CDR2 (germline): SGHAT, FQNNGV. CDR3 coding DNA: TGTGCCAGCAGCTCCCCCCGGACAGGGCTGGAGACCCAGTACTTC. Translation gives CASSSPRTGLETQYF.

This clonotype was recorded at least ten times. The chain joins TRBV12-3 or TRBV12-4 to TRBJ2-2; D gene ambiguous. The CDR3 loop spans 14 amino acids. V lost 5 bases to trimming and J lost 2 bases, with 9 bases between them. The DNA for the CDR3 is TGTGCCAGCAGTCCAAAGACTAACACCGGGGAGCTGTTTTTT. It yields the protein CASSPKTNTGELFF.

This clonotype was seen at least ten times. This sequence joins TRBV28 and TRBJ1-3; D unresolved. This CDR3 is built from 17 residues. In germline, CDR1 is MDHEN, CDR2 SYDVKM. V was shortened by 6 bases and J by 0 bases, with 18 bases between the two germline ends. CDR3 nucleotide sequence: TGTGCCAGCAGGCATATCTCCGCGGGATTCTCTGGAAACACCATATATTTT. Its translation is CASRHISAGFSGNTIYF.

This clonotype was detected ten times or more. This chain connects TRBV12-5 to TRBJ2-1; the D gene is possibly TRBD2 (7 bases). Trimming cost V 8 bases and J 2 bases, with 16 bases left between them. Germline CDR1 and CDR2: LGHNT and FRNRAP. The CDR3 spans 15 residues. CDR3 in amino acids: CASTGASGAYNEQFF. CDR3 nucleotide sequence: TGTGCTAGTACGGGGGCGAGCGGGGCCTACAATGAGCAGTTCTTC. The whole variable domain, filled in from reference TRBV12-5 and TRBJ2-1, reads DARVTQTPRHKVTEMGQEVTMRCQPILGHNTVFWYRQTMMQGLELLAYFRNRAPLDDSGMPKDRFSAEMPDATLATLKIQPSEPRDSAVYFCASTGASGAYNEQFFGPGTRLTVL.

V is TRBV21-1 and J is TRBJ1-1. TRBV21-1 is a recognized pseudogene. The CDR3 contains 15 residues. The CDR3 protein is CASSKGQSIPTEAFF. CDR3 coding DNA: TGTGCCAGCAGCAAAGGGCAGTCAATACCCACTGAAGCTTTCTTT.

A few counts support this clonotype. This chain connects TRBV14 to TRBJ2-7, with D maybe TRBD2 (5 bases). From germline, CDR1 is SGHDN and CDR2 FVKESK. The CDR3 extends over 13 amino acids. V was cut by 3 bases and J by 6 bases, with 12 bases left in between. The CDR3 spells CASSQTSGVEQYF. The CDR3 DNA follows: TGTGCCAGCAGCCAGACTTCCGGGGTCGAGCAGTACTTC. Using reference TRBV14 and TRBJ2-7 for the parts outside the CDR3, the full variable domain is EAGVTQFPSHSVIEKGQTVTLRCDPISGHDNLYWYRRVMGKEIKFLLHFVKESKQDESGMPNNRFLAERTGGTYSTLKVQPAELEDSGVYFCASSQTSGVEQYFGPGTRLTVT.

This clonotype turned up a few times. The chain joins TRBV6-4 to TRBJ2-1; 9 bases are a match to TRBD2. The V gene's germline CDR1 is MRHNA and CDR2 SNTAGT. V trimming: 3 bases; J trimming: 7 bases; junction bases outside the gene matches: 7. This CDR3 spans 15 amino acids. The CDR3: CASSEGGGAPNEQFF. The CDR3 DNA follows: TGTGCCAGCAGTGAAGGCGGGGGGGCCCCGAATGAGCAGTTCTTC.

The sample holds many counts of this clonotype. This sequence joins TRBV28 and TRBJ1-3; D unclear. Germline-derived CDR1 and CDR2 are MDHEN and SYDVKM. The CDR3 length is 15 residues. V gave up 2 bases and J gave up 1 base, with 9 bases separating them. This CDR3 reads CASSLVGNSGNTIYF. CDR3 in DNA: TGTGCCAGCAGTTTAGTGGGGAATTCTGGAAACACCATATATTTT.

On this clonotype itself: An end of the junction does not agree with germline; a read error may underlie this. The chain combines TRBV20-1 with TRBJ1-5; no definite D call. This CDR3 contains 17 residues. The germline V gene has CDR1 DFQATT and CDR2 SNEGSKA (reference sequence). For the CDR3, the DNA is TGCTGTGCTAGCGCCATCGCGGACTGGGGTAGCAATCAGCCCCAGCATTTT. Its translation is CCASAIADWGSNQPQHF.

This clonotype was counted only a few times. The chain employs TRBV5-1 and TRBJ2-7; maybe TRBD2 (5 bases). The V end was cut by 0 bases, the J end by 0 bases, with 13 bases between. Germline lookup yields CDR1 SGHRS and CDR2 YFSETQ. This CDR3 contains 16 residues. Here the CDR3 reads CASSLVTGFGSYEQYF. In nucleotides, the CDR3 is TGCGCCAGCAGCTTGGTGACGGGATTCGGCTCCTACGAGCAGTACTTC.

This clonotype was picked up many times. The rearrangement joins TRBV20-1 to TRBJ2-5; D may correspond to TRBD1 or TRBD2 (5 bases each). CDR1 and CDR2 from the germline V gene are DFQATT and SNEGSKA (reference sequence). Trimming removed 6 bases from V and 1 base from J, with 15 bases in between. This CDR3 has 14 residues. Here the CDR3 DNA reads TGCAGTGCCCCGAGTTGGGGGTTCCAAGAGACCCAGTACTTC. Translation: CSAPSWGFQETQYF.

This clonotype was seen repeatedly, ten times or more. The V gene is TRBV5-5, the J gene TRBJ2-1, with TRBD2 matching over 8 bases. Germline CDR1 SGHKS, CDR2 YYEKEE (reference sequence). The CDR3 is made up of 12 amino acids. The junction had 3 bases not matched to a gene; V was cut back by 3 bases and J by 10 bases. The CDR3 loop is CASSSIAGEQFF. In nucleotides, the CDR3 is TGTGCCAGCAGCTCGATAGCGGGGGAGCAGTTCTTC.

Ten or more counts support this clonotype. The V and J genes are TRBV6-1 and TRBJ2-7; 10 nucleotides match TRBD2. Germline CDR1 and CDR2: MNHNS and SASEGT. The CDR3 extends over 16 amino acids. V shed 6 bases, J shed 2 bases, and the junction held 10 bases outside the gene matches. The CDR3 DNA sequence: TGTGCCAGCAGCCGGGCGTCTAGCGGGGGCGCCTACGAGCAGTACTTC. This translates into CASSRASSGGAYEQYF.

This clonotype was seen a few times. The rearrangement uses TRBV28 and TRBJ2-5, with a possible D match to TRBD2 (5 bases). This CDR3 comprises 14 residues. Deletions cut 3 bases from V and 2 bases from J, with 10 bases between. CDR1 is MDHEN and CDR2 is SYDVKM in the germline V gene. CDR3 sequence: CASSLADYQETQYF. CDR3 coding DNA: TGTGCCAGCAGTTTGGCAGACTATCAAGAGACCCAGTACTTC.

This clonotype occurred many times. The chain recombines TRBV7-6 with TRBJ2-7; possibly TRBD2 for D (5 bases). From germline, CDR1 is SGHVS and CDR2 FNYEAQ. CDR3 length: 15 amino acids. The V end lost 5 bases, the J end lost 0 bases, and 14 bases lay between the germline ends. The CDR3 loop is CASSPRAGSSYEQYF. As DNA, the CDR3 is TGTGCCAGCAGCCCCCGGGCGGGCTCCTCCTACGAGCAGTACTTC.

Remarks on this clonotype: Germline is not matched at one junction end, which may reflect a read error. The V and J genes are TRBV7-9 and TRBJ2-3, with D unresolved. CDR1 is SEHNR and CDR2 is FQNEAQ in the germline V gene (reference sequence). This CDR3 has 13 residues. The CDR3 DNA reads TGTGCCAGCATCTTAGAAAGCACAGATACGCAGTATTTT. Translated: CASILESTDTQYF.

This chain connects TRBV27 to TRBJ2-3, with D possibly TRBD2 on 5 matching bases. V was clipped by 5 bases and J by 2 bases, with 11 bases between them. Germline values: CDR1 MNHEY, CDR2 SMNVEV (reference sequence). The CDR3 is 14 residues long. The CDR3 protein is CASSLTRLTDTQYF. The CDR3 nucleotides read TGTGCCAGCAGTCTAACTAGACTCACAGATACGCAGTATTTT.

Many counts were recorded for this clonotype. This rearrangement joins TRBV7-2 to TRBJ2-1, with 7 bases aligning to TRBD2. J gave up 0 bases and V 3 bases, and 5 bases lay outside the gene matches. CDR3 size: 16 residues. Germline V CDR1 and CDR2: SGHTA, FQGNSA. The DNA of the CDR3 is TGTGCCAGCAGCTTCCTGGGGGGGAGCTCCTACAATGAGCAGTTCTTC. Amino acids: CASSFLGGSSYNEQFF.